These 3 T cell receptor beta chains were sequenced from one sample in a study of blood T cell repertoires in COVID-19. The method was immunoSEQ multiplex PCR; TCRdb's version includes in-frame clones alone and lacks a portion of them. The sample consists of 350,000 to 450,000 clones, less than 85% of them appearing once. The sequenced material came from peripheral blood. The receptors here all came from a woman in her late teens or twenties with acute or convalescent COVID-19.

This rearrangement joins TRBV20-1 to TRBJ1-4; D unresolved. Trimming removed 5 bases at V and 8 bases at J, with 9 bases between. The CDR3 has 11 amino acids. In germline, CDR1 is DFQATT, CDR2 SNEGSKA (reference sequence). This CDR3 is CSASSAEKLFF. In DNA, the CDR3 is TGCAGTGCTTCCAGCGCGGAAAAACTGTTTTTT.

This clone was counted a single time. Written as DNA, the CDR3 is TGTGCCAGCAGTGATCGCAGGGGCTCCTATAATTCACCCCTCCACTTT. Residues: CASSDRRGSYNSPLHF. V usage is TRBV6-1 and J usage is TRBJ1-6, with D perhaps matching TRBD1 (6 bases). Trimming pared 3 bases from V and 0 bases from J, leaving 9 bases between. The CDR3 has 16 residues. Germline V gene sequence: CDR1 MNHNS, CDR2 SASEGT.

This clone was seen once. The chain uses TRBV4-2 and TRBJ1-2; D remains unclear. The germline V gene has CDR1 LGHNA and CDR2 YNFKEQ. V lost 4 bases to trimming and J lost 8 bases, with 20 bases between them. The CDR3 loop spans 15 amino acids. The CDR3 DNA reads TGTGCCAGCAGCCTCAATCTCGCTTCGCTCCAGGGCTACACCTTC. This translates into CASSLNLASLQGYTF.